This TCR beta chain was sequenced during a study of blood T cell repertoires in COVID-19. Assay: immunoSEQ multiplex PCR; the TCRdb copy retains only in-frame clones and omits some. The sample includes 100,000 to 120,000 clones, around four fifths of them seen just once. The V and J ends lost 8 bases and 5 bases respectively, with 12 bases between them. The CDR3 contains 13 residues. Looked up from germline, CDR1 is MNHEY and CDR2 is SVGAGI. The rearrangement uses TRBV6-5 and TRBJ1-4; D unresolved. Sequencing input: peripheral blood. This receptor was taken from a woman between 40 and 50 years old with acute or convalescent COVID-19. In nucleotides, the CDR3 is TGTGCCAGCGGGCGGACGGGGAATGAAAAACTGTTTTTT. Amino acids: CASGRTGNEKLFF.